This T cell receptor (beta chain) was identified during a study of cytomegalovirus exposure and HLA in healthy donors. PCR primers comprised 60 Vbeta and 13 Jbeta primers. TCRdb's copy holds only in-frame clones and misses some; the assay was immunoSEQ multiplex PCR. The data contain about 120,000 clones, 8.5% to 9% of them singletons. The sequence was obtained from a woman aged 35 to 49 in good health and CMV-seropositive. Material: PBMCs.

In DNA, the CDR3 is TGTGCCAGCAGCCCTCGGGACAGGGTGGCCTACGAGCAGTACTTC. Translating it yields CASSPRDRVAYEQYF. The V call is TRBV28, the J call TRBJ2-7; 9 bases line up with TRBD1. CDR3 length equals 15 residues. J gave up 2 bases and V 6 bases, and 8 bases lay outside the gene matches. Germline CDR1 is MDHEN and CDR2 is SYDVKM.